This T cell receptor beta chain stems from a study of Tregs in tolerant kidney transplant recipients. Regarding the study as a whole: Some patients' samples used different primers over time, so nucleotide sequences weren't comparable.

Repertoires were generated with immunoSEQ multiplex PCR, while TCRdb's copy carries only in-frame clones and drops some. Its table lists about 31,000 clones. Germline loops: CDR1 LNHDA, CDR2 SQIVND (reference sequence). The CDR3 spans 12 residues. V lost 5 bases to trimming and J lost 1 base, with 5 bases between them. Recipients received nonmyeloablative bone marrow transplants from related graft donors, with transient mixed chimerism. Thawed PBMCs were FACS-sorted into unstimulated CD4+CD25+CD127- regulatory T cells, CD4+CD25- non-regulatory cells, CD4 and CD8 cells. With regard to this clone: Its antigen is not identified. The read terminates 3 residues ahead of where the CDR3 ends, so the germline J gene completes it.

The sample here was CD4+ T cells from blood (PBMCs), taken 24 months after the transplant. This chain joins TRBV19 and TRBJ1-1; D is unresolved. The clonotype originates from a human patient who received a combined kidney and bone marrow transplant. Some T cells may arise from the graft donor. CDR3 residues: CASSYKNTEAFF. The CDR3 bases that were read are TGTGCCAGTAGTTATAAGAACACTGAA.